This TCR beta chain was identified in a study of cytomegalovirus exposure and HLA in healthy donors (dated by TCRdb to 2017 to 2019). Turning to the overall study: An earlier analysis of under 600 of the donors reported approximately 300 Gb of sequence data and approximately 110 million unique TCR beta sequences from 150 million to 200 million T cells. Roughly 300 gigabases of sequencing data and around 85 million unique TCR sequences made up an early release that covered some 640 HLA-typed donors. The genetic ancestry cluster associated with self-reported Caucasian donors included roughly four fifths of the roughly 380 genotyped donors. The study was designed to test whether signatures of past pathogen exposure could be identified by cataloging public T cell receptors. Using immunosequencing, the study profiled T cell repertoires from around 680 subjects and related those repertoires to cytomegalovirus serostatus. Along with the approximately 650-subject first cohort, a separate validation cohort of over 90 different subjects was used. The study combined high-throughput TCR immunosequencing, statistical association of individual TCRs with disease status, and machine learning to predict cytomegalovirus infection status. A later analysis re-examined previously published TCR beta repertoires from more than 600 donors and added high-resolution HLA genotyping to investigate patterns of TCR occurrence. The later analysis used no new phenotypic data to find candidate immune exposures, relying instead on TCR beta sequences and their occurrence across donors. To decide whether each TCR beta V gene segment behaved as functional or pseudogenic, an earlier analysis of some 580 of the donors relied on high-throughput TCR beta sequencing. Donor age, sex, ethnicity and CMV serostatus were compiled alongside the repertoire data. Genome-wide SNP genotypes for about 65% of the 666 donors were used in a later genetic analysis, which treated that subset as a discovery cohort. All discovery cohort repertoires had been generated on a single sequencing platform. HLA typing covered class I and class II loci at four-digit resolution. Typing coverage varied by locus: roughly 620-640 donors for A, B, C, DRB1 and DQB1; more than 500 for DQA1; around 610 for DPA1; approximately 470 for DPB1. Because of strong linkage in the cohort, roughly five DR-DQ haplotypes were treated as single units for association and clustering. Among 398 genotyped donors of the cohort, an average of 235,054 unique TCR beta nucleotide sequences were sequenced per donor, roughly a sixth of them non-productive. Overall study outcomes, separate from this receptor: In a later analysis, the rate of TCR association differed among HLA loci, with DRB1 alleles having the most associated TCRs and HLA-C alleles having the fewest. A cluster of highly shared sequence variants was judged likely to represent a technical artifact of the sequencing pipeline. Cytomegalovirus status was reported to be diagnosed by the classifier with high specificity and sensitivity in both the original and validation cohorts. The study gave a list of 150 to 200 TCR beta chains associated with cytomegalovirus. CMV serostatus was the only immune exposure information available for the cohort. In a later genetic analysis, fewer N-insertions in productive TCRs were reported among donors in an Asian-associated ancestry cluster than the roughly 700-donor mean. Because HLA typing was unavailable for some donors at each locus, only the typed subset was used in association tests. Assigning TCR associations to individual alleles was difficult when HLA alleles, especially DR and DQ, strongly co-occurred. The authors suggested that the approach could potentially be generalized to other disease states and immunological phenotypes. A few of the identified cytomegalovirus-associated TCR beta chains were confirmed in vitro to be specific for cytomegalovirus antigens. Specific HLA alleles were associated with 15,000 to 20,000 TCR beta sequences at a false discovery rate of 0.05 in a later analysis. In a later analysis, HLA-associated TCR beta chains showed more clonal expansion and lower generation probabilities than non-associated chains that were equally common. Some IMGT-functional V segments, including TRBV6-2 and TRBV6-3, could not be distinguished by the 87-base-pair reads and were therefore excluded. While some public TCRs were present in many individuals, most TCR sequences turned up only very rarely across donors. In a later genetic analysis, a missense DCLRE1C variant was associated with V-gene and J-gene trimming of TCR beta chains, and the association was replicated in an independent cohort. According to a later analysis, parvovirus B19, influenza, CMV and Epstein-Barr virus appeared linked to several top co-occurrence clusters. The earlier analysis of approximately 590 of the donors excluded roughly 16 rarely observed V segments, including chromosome 9 orphons, because counts were too low. The presence/absence analyses assumed that sequencing depth was roughly uniform across donors, and that assumption may not be true. A further reported finding was that TCR beta sequences accurately predicted the HLA-A and HLA-B alleles for most subjects in the first cohort. In an earlier analysis of about 550 of the donors, most TCR beta V segments were observed in productive rearrangements about 90% or about 30% of the time, broadly matching IMGT annotations. Correlated functional status among segregating V segments might reflect linkage disequilibrium, but an unknown experimental factor could not be ruled out. According to a later analysis, most CMV-associated TCR beta chains appeared to be HLA-restricted, and the HLA associations seemed to be driven largely by CMV exposure. Only TCR beta chains were sequenced in this cohort, and the absence of alpha or paired-chain data limited detectable features.

Measured from the cysteine to the phenylalanine, the CDR3 is 14 residues long. Just the 42-base CDR3 DNA is kept, in frame starting at base 1. A distance of 16 bases separates the germline ends of V and J, which lose 11 bases and 0 bases respectively. CDR1 is given as ENHRY and CDR2 as SYGVKD, both from the germline V gene. Libraries came from the immunoSEQ multiplex PCR assay. A mixture of 60 forward primers for TCR Vbeta segments and 13 reverse primers for TCR Jbeta segments was used in the multiplex PCR. The CDR3 region of rearranged TCR beta genes was amplified from genomic DNA by a multiplex PCR assay. The amplified TCR beta libraries were sequenced on the Illumina HiSeq System as 87-base-pair reads. Per the authors' processing: A later analysis counted about 80 million unique TCR beta chains across the 666 repertoires, and roughly 9.9 million of these chains were shared by at least two donors. To remove PCR and sequencing errors, raw reads were error-corrected and collapsed into unique sequences using a nearest-neighbor algorithm that merged closely related sequences. Alignment of CDR3 sequences to IMGT reference sequences was used to assign V, D and J gene segments. For a sequence to be retained, a match of at least six nucleotides to both a V gene segment and a J gene segment was required. Rearrangements were called productive when the CDR3 lacked stop codons and stayed in frame with V and J; all others were non-productive. CDR3 was defined by IMGT convention, running from the second conserved V-encoded cysteine to the conserved J-encoded phenylalanine. The earlier analysis of about 590 of the donors excluded sequences that lacked an unambiguous match to a single V gene segment. An earlier analysis of fewer than 750 of the donors classified V segments as functional when productive rearrangements were above 56.7% and as segregating when the standard deviation between donors was above 5%. To diagnose cytomegalovirus status from the catalog of TCR beta chain sequences, a statistical classification framework was built. A later analysis assigned V and J genes by comparing TCR nucleotide sequences with IMGT/GENE-DB human TR gene sequences. The TCRdist pipeline was used in a later analysis to assign CDR3 sequences and most-parsimonious VDJ recombination scenarios. In a later analysis, every TCR beta chain was defined by the combination of its CDR3 amino acid sequence and its V-gene family, and reads without a unique V-gene family were dropped. As a way to deal with suspected cross-contamination and a sequencing artifact, a later analysis dropped under 600 nucleotide sequences that were highly shared and had low generation probability. A later analysis calculated a clonal expansion index for each public chain from normalized within-repertoire ranks of inferred template counts. In a later analysis, generation probabilities were computed with a VDJ recombination model fitted to out-of-frame rearrangements, and the resulting probabilities were checked against IGoR. In a later analysis, hypergeometric tests were used to score TCR-TCR, TCR-HLA and TCR-CMV co-occurrence, with a repertoire-size bias correction applied to TCR pairs. To estimate false discovery rates, a later analysis permuted the HLA or CMV assignments 20 times. In a later analysis, co-occurring TCRs were grouped using DBSCAN, with TCRdist sequence similarity added in when clustering inside HLA-allele-positive subsets. For co-occurrence clustering, repertoires with fewer than 30,000 or more than 120,000 public chains were excluded, along with 5 or 6 repertoires with anomalous nucleotide sharing. This is the immuneACCESS table as TCRdb keeps it, with only in-frame sequences that have V and J called. A part of the clones is gone; compared with another copy, unresolved V genes explain less than half, and the rest is unexplained. That table gives V, J and clone size, and the DNA gave D and trimming. This sample lists tens of thousands of clones; about 8% were detected once. The ten largest make up roughly 2% of the sample.

The cohort consisted of fewer than 700 healthy bone marrow donors. At the time of sampling, every cohort member was nominally healthy, though immune exposures that went unrecorded were likely present. The donor tested CMV seronegative, placing the donor among the 350 to 400 seronegative members of the cohort. Each donor provided a peripheral blood sample, and peripheral blood mononuclear cells were used for TCR beta sequencing. The Qiagen DNeasy Blood Extraction Kit was used to extract genomic DNA from the blood cell samples. Remarks on this clone: The antigen it binds to is not known. No per-base quality is available; no much larger clone lies one base away.

Sequencing input: PBMCs. The sequence is built from TRBV10-3 and TRBJ1-1; the D region possibly corresponds to TRBD1 (5 bases align). This sequence originates from a man aged 50-60 years in good health and CMV-seronegative. CDR3 protein: CAVTLTGMNTEAFF. In nucleotides, the sequence is TGTGCCGTCACACTAACAGGCATGAACACTGAAGCTTTCTTT.